This record covers a single T cell receptor beta chain. Unsorted whole blood yielded the total RNA, with T cells left unselected. There are 15 residues in the CDR3. The germline CDR1 and CDR2 sequences are SGHAT and FQDESV (reference sequence). The data were obtained in a study of monozygotic twins with inflammatory bowel disease. Each CDR3 protein gets one entry in TCRdb, which reprocessed the 5' RACE reads and gives no DNA. This repertoire includes a few hundred thousand distinct CDR3 sequences. The sample taken for sequencing was blood. This clonotype originated in a human donor with ulcerative colitis or Crohn's disease, or a healthy co-twin of an affected twin (not recorded which). V gene TRBV11-1 combines with J gene TRBJ2-1; TCRdb proposes TRBD2, but this gene call is untestable without DNA. The CDR3 reads CASSLGAGPYNEQFF. Filled out from reference TRBV11-1 and TRBJ2-1, the complete variable domain reads EAEVAQSPRYKITEKSQAVAFWCDPISGHATLYWYRQILGQGPELLVQFQDESVVDDSQLPKDRFSAERLKGVDSTLKIQPAELGDSAMYLCASSLGAGPYNEQFFGPGTRLTVL.